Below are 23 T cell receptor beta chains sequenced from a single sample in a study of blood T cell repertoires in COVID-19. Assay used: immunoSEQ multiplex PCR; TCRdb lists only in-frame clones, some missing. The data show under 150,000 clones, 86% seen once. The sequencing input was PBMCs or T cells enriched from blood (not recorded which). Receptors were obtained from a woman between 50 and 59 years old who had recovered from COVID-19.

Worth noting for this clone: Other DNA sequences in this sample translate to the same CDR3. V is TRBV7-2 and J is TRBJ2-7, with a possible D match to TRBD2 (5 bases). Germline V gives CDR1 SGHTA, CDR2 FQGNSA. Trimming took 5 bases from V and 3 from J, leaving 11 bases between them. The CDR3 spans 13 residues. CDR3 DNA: TGTGCCAGCAGCGCGGTTCGGGGCTACGAGCAGTACTTC. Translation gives CASSAVRGYEQYF.

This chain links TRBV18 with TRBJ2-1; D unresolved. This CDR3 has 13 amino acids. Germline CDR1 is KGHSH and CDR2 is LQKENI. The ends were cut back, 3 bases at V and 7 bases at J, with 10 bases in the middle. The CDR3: CASSPRQSNEQFF. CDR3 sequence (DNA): TGTGCCAGCTCACCCAGGCAGTCAAATGAGCAGTTCTTC. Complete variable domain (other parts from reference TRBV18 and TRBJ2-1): NAGVMQNPRHLVRRRGQEARLRCSPMKGHSHVYWYRQLPEEGLKFMVYLQKENIIDESGMPKERFSAEFPKEGPSILRIQQVVRGDSAAYFCASSPRQSNEQFFGPGTRLTVL.

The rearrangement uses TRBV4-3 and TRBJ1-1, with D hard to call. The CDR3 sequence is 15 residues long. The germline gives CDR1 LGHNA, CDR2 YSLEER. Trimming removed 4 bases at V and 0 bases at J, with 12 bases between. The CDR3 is CASSREQKLNTEAFF. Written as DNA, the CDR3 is TGCGCCAGCAGCCGAGAACAGAAGTTGAACACTGAAGCTTTCTTT.

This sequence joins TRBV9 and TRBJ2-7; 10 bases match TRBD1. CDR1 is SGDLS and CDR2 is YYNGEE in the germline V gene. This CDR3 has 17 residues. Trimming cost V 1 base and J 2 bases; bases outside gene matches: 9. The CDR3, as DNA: TGTGCCAGCAGCGTATCCACCGGGACAGGGGAGGCCTACGAGCAGTACTTC. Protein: CASSVSTGTGEAYEQYF.

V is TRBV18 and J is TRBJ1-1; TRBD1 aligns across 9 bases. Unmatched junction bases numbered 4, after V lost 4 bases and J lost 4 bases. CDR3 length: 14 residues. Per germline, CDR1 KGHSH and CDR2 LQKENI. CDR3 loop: CASSRGQGSTEAFF. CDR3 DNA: TGTGCCAGCTCACGAGGACAGGGGTCCACTGAAGCTTTCTTT. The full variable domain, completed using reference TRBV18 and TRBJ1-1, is NAGVMQNPRHLVRRRGQEARLRCSPMKGHSHVYWYRQLPEEGLKFMVYLQKENIIDESGMPKERFSAEFPKEGPSILRIQQVVRGDSAAYFCASSRGQGSTEAFFGQGTRLTVV.

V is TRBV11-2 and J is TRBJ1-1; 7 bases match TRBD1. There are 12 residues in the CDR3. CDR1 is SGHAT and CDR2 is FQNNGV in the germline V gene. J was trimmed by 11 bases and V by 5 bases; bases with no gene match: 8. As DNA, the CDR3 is TGTGCCAGCAGCGTTCCCAGGGGGATTGCTTTCTTT. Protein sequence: CASSVPRGIAFF.

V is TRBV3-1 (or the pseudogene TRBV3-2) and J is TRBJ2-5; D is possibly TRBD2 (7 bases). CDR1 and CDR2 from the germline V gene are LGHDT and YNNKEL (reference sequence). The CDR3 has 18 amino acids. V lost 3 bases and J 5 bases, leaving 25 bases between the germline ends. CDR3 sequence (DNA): TGTGCCAGCAGCCAGGTCCCGCTTATTGGACTAGGGGGGGAGACCCAGTACTTC. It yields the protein CASSQVPLIGLGGETQYF.

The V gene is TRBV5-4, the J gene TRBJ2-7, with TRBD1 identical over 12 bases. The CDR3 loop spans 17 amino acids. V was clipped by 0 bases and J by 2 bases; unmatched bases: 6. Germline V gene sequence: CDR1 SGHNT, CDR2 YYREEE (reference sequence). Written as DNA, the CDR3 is TGTGCCAGCAGCTTGGCCTCGGGGACAGGGGGCCCCTACGAGCAGTACTTC. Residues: CASSLASGTGGPYEQYF. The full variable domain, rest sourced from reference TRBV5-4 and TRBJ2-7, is ETGVTQSPTHLIKTRGQQVTLRCSSQSGHNTVSWYQQALGQGPQFIFQYYREEENGRGNFPPRFSGLQFPNYSSELNVNALELDDSALYLCASSLASGTGGPYEQYFGPGTRLTVT.

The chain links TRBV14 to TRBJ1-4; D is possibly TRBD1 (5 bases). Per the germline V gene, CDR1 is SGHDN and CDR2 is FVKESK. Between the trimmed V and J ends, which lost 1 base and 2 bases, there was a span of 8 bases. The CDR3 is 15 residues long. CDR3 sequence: CASSQAAGTNEKLFF. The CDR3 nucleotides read TGTGCCAGCAGCCAAGCGGCAGGGACTAATGAAAAACTGTTTTTT.

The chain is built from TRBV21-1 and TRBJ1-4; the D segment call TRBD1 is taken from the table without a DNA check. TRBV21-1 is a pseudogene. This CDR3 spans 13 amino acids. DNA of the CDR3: TGTGCCCGATCCCGGGACAGTAATGAAAAACTGTTTTTT. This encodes CARSRDSNEKLFF.

Here the CDR3 DNA reads TGTGCCAGCAGCCCTAGGGGTGAGATAGGACAGTACTTC. It is translated as CASSPRGEIGQYF. The chain employs TRBV12-3 or TRBV12-4 and TRBJ2-5; a possible D gene is TRBD1 (5 bases). The CDR3 is 13 residues long. Trimming took off 6 bases at V and 11 bases at J, with 19 bases between the two ends.

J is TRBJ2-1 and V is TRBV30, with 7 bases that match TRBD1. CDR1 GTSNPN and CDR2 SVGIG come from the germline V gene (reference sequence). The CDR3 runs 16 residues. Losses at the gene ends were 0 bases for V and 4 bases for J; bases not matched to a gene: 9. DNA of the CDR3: TGTGCCTGGAGTGTACCCGGGACAGAGTTATACAATGAGCAGTTCTTC. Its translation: CAWSVPGTELYNEQFF. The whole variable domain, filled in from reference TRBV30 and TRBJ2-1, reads SQTIHQWPATLVQPVGSPLSLECTVEGTSNPNLYWYRQAAGRGLQLLFYSVGIGQISSEVPQNLSASRPQDRQFILSSKKLLLSDSGFYLCAWSVPGTELYNEQFFGPGTRLTVL.

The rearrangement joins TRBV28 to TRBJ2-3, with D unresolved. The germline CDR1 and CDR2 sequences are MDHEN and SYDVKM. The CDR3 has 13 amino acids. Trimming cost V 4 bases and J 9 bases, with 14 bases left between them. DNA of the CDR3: TGTGCCAGCAGTTCCCCCCTCGAGAACACGCAGTATTTT. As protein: CASSSPLENTQYF.

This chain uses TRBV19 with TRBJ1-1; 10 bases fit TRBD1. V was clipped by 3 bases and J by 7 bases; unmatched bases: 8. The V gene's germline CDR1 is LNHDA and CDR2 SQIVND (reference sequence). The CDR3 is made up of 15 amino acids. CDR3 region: CASSIHGTGEYEAFF. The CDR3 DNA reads TGTGCCAGTAGTATTCATGGGACAGGGGAGTATGAAGCTTTCTTT.

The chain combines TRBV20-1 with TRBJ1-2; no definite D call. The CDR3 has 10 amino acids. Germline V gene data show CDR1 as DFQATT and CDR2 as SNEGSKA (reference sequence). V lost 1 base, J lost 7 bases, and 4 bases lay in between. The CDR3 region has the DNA TGCAGTGCTAGAGTTCGTGGCTACACCTTC. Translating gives CSARVRGYTF.

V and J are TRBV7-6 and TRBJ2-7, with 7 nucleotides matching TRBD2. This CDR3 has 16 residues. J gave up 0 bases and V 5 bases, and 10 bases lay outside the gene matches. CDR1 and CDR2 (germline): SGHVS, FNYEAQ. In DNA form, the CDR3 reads TGTGCCAGCAGCCCCGAGGCGGGGGAGAGCTCCTACGAGCAGTACTTC. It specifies CASSPEAGESSYEQYF. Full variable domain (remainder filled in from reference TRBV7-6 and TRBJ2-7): GAGVSQSPRYKVTKRGQDVALRCDPISGHVSLYWYRQALGQGPEFLTYFNYEAQQDKSGLPNDRFSAERPEGSISTLTIQRTEQRDSAMYRCASSPEAGESSYEQYFGPGTRLTVT.

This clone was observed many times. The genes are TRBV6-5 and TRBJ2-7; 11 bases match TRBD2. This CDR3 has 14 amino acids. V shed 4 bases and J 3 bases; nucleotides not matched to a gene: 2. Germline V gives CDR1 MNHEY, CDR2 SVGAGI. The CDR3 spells CASSFTSGGYEQYF. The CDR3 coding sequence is TGTGCCAGCAGTTTTACTAGCGGGGGCTACGAGCAGTACTTC.

The CDR3 region has the DNA TGCGCCAGCAGCCAGGCCGGGACAGATTATGAAAAACTGTTTTTT. This gives the protein CASSQAGTDYEKLFF. The chain couples TRBV4-1 to TRBJ1-4; 7 nucleotides match TRBD1. Germline CDR1 MGHRA, CDR2 YSYEKL. The CDR3 totals 15 residues. With V trimmed by 3 bases and J by 6 bases, 7 bases remained unmatched.

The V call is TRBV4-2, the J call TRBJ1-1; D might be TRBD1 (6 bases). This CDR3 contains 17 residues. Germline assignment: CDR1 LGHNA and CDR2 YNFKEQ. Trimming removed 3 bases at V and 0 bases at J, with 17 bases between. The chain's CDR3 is CASSQAPRTVMNTEAFF. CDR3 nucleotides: TGTGCCAGCAGCCAGGCCCCCCGGACAGTGATGAACACTGAAGCTTTCTTT.

DNA of the CDR3: TGTGCCAGCGGGGGGAACACCATATATTTT. It encodes CASGGNTIYF. This chain connects TRBV2 to TRBJ1-3; a weak D match, TRBD1 (5 bases). Germline V CDR1 and CDR2: SNHLY, FYNNEI. The V end lost 8 bases, the J end lost 7 bases, and 6 bases lay between the germline ends. CDR3 length: 10 amino acids. Full variable domain (rest looked up from reference TRBV2 and TRBJ1-3): EPEVTQTPSHQVTQMGQEVILRCVPISNHLYFYWYRQILGQKVEFLVSFYNNEISEKSEIFDDQFSVERPDGSNFTLKIRSTKLEDSAMYFCASGGNTIYFGEGSWLTVV.

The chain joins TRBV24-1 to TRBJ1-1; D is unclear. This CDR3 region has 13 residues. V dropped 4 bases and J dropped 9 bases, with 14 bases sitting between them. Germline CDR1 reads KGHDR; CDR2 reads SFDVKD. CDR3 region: CATSEPERVKAFF. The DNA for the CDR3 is TGTGCCACCAGTGAACCCGAACGGGTTAAAGCTTTCTTT.

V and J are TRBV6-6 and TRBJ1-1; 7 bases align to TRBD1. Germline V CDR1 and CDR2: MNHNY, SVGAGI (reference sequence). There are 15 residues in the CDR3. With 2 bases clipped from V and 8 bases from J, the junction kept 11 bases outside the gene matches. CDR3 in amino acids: CASSYPKTTGAEAFF. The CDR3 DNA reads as TGTGCCAGCAGTTACCCAAAAACTACAGGGGCCGAAGCTTTCTTT.

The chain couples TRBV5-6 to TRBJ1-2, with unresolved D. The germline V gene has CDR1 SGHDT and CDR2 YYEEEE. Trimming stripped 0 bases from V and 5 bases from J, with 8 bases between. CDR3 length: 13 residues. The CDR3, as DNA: TGTGCCAGCAGCTTGGACAGTGCTTATGGCTACACCTTC. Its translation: CASSLDSAYGYTF.